This TCR beta chain was identified during a study of shared T cell receptors in the human thymus. Here immunoSEQ multiplex PCR was the method, and the copy in TCRdb shows in-frame clones only, minus some. Of about 730,000 clones listed, roughly 85% were seen once; the top ten hold about 0.011%. This same sample was also part of a study on human thymus T cells. That report adds: From resections taken during corrective heart surgery, the thymus tissue was obtained. Among thymic and blood repertoires, usage of V and J genes appeared biased. Highly overlapping thymic repertoires among unrelated individuals were reported in related research.

Sequenced: thymocytes. This receptor was identified in a girl under three years old with a congenital heart defect.

CDR3 in amino acids: CASSLYIYSPVSSYNSPLHF. The CDR3, as DNA: TGTGCCAGCAGCTTGTATATTTACAGTCCCGTAAGCTCCTATAATTCACCCCTCCACTTT. The chain joins TRBV5-4 to TRBJ1-6; D is uncertain. Looked up from germline, CDR1 is SGHNT and CDR2 is YYREEE (reference sequence). V was pared by 1 base and J by 0 bases, with 20 bases between. This CDR3 is built from 20 residues.